This TCR beta chain was identified in a study of T cells expressing NK-cell markers (dated by TCRdb to about 2020). Study-wide context: In sorted CD3+CD56+NKG2C+, CD3+CD56+NKG2C- and CD3+CD56-NKG2C+ T-cell subsets from eight or nine donors, TCR beta-chain repertoires were profiled. Among the eight sequenced donors, only one was HCMV-seronegative, while the other seven were HCMV-seropositive. The eight sequenced donors were randomly selected healthy volunteers, three men and five women. Illumina HiSeq 2000/2500, MiSeq or NextSeq was used to sequence libraries as 2 x 150 bp reads.

Comments on this clonotype: Its specific antigen is unknown.

Inclusive of the bounding cysteine and phenylalanine, the CDR3 is 15 residues long. DNA is not on record. From the germline V gene, CDR1 is MGHRA and CDR2 is YSYEKL. The sample was run on an Illumina HiSeq 2000. TCR beta cDNA libraries were made by 5'RACE template switching that added a universal primer site and unique molecular identifiers. cDNA synthesis was primed from the TCR beta constant segment and was followed by two successive PCR amplification steps. The paper's data handling went like this. MIGEC was used to demultiplex reads and group the reads by UMI, and MiTCR was used to assemble and quantify clonotypes. To remove erroneous sequences, TCR cDNA sequences were retained only when supported by two or more reads. The tcR package was used for downstream repertoire analysis, and clonotypes were matched between fractions using CDR3 nucleotide sequence together with V segment. VDJmatch was used to annotate antigen specificity against VDJdb, with one amino acid substitution allowed in CDR3. After reprocessing by TCRdb, each CDR3 protein sequence is one entry, and no DNA is given. TCRdb's processing, not the authors' own work, is the source of the V and J calls. This sample's records show 300,000 to 450,000 distinct CDR3 sequences. Clones ranked in the top ten supply around 5.3% of the sample.

The paper's findings and limits, for the study overall: Whether the expanded NKG2C-expressing T cell clones were specific for HCMV antigens was left unclear. In six donors, the dominant CD3+CD56+NKG2C+ clonotypes ranked among the top 10 CD8+ clonotypes, making up roughly 1.0-7.0% of CD8+ T cells. Those dominant clonotypes were again the most abundant among CD3+CD56-NKG2C+ cells in a handful of donors, at about 25-60.1%.

To determine HCMV serostatus, a commercial ELISA kit was used to detect HCMV-specific IgG in serum. Ficoll density gradient centrifugation was used to isolate peripheral blood mononuclear cells from blood. The chain uses TRBV4-1 and TRBJ1-3; TCRdb gives TRBD1 as the D gene, but with no DNA this cannot be confirmed. The receptor comes from a man between 18 and 69 years old in good health. The sequenced sample consisted of blood T cells: a sorted CD56 or NKG2C T cell subset, CD4+ or CD8+ T cells, or bulk PBMC T cells (not recorded which). CDR3 region: CASSLYRQTGNTIHF.